This T cell receptor (beta chain) derives from a study of graft-versus-host responses after intestinal transplantation. The study's findings and limits: There were GvH clones found in recipient marrow, and some of them appeared first in ileum or blood. There was an association between peak levels of circulating GvH clones and early post-transplant HvG declines. Graft-donor T cell macrochimerism coincided with high graft-versus-host to host-versus-graft clonal ratios in allografts.

Repertoires were generated with immunoSEQ multiplex PCR, while TCRdb's copy carries only in-frame clones and drops some. This sample has roughly 100,000 clones, with 93% found just once. This clone was counted only a few times. Its target is not known. Germline V gene sequence: CDR1 SEHNR, CDR2 FQNEAQ (reference sequence). The CDR3 runs to 15 residues. Trimming removed 4 bases from V and 11 bases from J, with 23 bases in between. The chain has TRBV7-9 and TRBJ1-1; D not resolved. Sequencing used unstimulated CD8+ T cells sorted from spleen or lymph node cells, obtained before intestinal transplant. The sequence was obtained from a human donor who received an intestinal transplant. CDR3 amino acids: CASSYSLEPTQSAFF. The CDR3 bases are TGTGCCAGCAGCTATTCATTGGAGCCAACCCAGTCGGCTTTCTTT.